This paragraph covers one TCR beta chain sequence. The sample originates from a study of blood T cell repertoires in COVID-19. Study-level information: Some COVID-19 samples were acute and others convalescent; all came from the United States, Italy and Spain. Sources were T cells, B-cell-depleted T cells, or PBMCs; the material itself was cDNA or gDNA.

Germline values: CDR1 GTSNPN, CDR2 SVGIG (reference sequence). This CDR3 has 13 amino acids. V was pared by 4 bases and J by 7 bases, with 7 bases of the junction left unmatched. Original data processing: Reference gene primer amplification in the assay estimated nucleated cell counts. TCRdb keeps only in-frame clones here, not all; method: immunoSEQ multiplex PCR. That table gives V, J and clone size, and the DNA gave D and trimming. The sample lists around 70,000 clones; around nine tenths were seen once. This chain uses TRBV30 with TRBJ1-2; the match to TRBD1 covers 9 bases. The sequence was obtained from a man aged 45-60 years with acute or convalescent COVID-19. Sequenced sample: peripheral blood. The CDR3 DNA follows: TGTGCCTGGAAGGGGACAGGGCTCTTTGGCTACACCTTC. This translates into CAWKGTGLFGYTF.